The next 21 T cell receptor beta chains were all read from a single sample in a study of cytomegalovirus exposure and HLA in healthy donors (dated by TCRdb to 2015 to 2018). The method was the immunoSEQ multiplex PCR assay. The source is immuneACCESS, and TCRdb retained only in-frame sequences with V and J called. Part of the clones is not carried over; for the studies checked, unresolved V genes explain less than half of this, and the remainder is unexplained. This sample comprises 150,000 to 170,000 clones, 86% of them detected only once. The ten largest clones take up approximately 2.2% of the sample. The sample taken for sequencing was PBMCs. The receptor source for this set is a human donor in good health.

This chain joins TRBV5-1 and TRBJ1-2, with 10 bases that match TRBD1. Losses at the gene ends were 3 bases for V and 4 bases for J; bases not matched to a gene: 6. CDR1 is SGHRS, CDR2 YFSETQ, per germline. CDR3 size: 15 residues. The CDR3 loop reads CASSSRDRGSYGYTF. The CDR3 DNA follows: TGCGCCAGCAGCTCCCGGGACAGGGGAAGCTATGGCTACACCTTC. The whole variable domain, remainder taken from reference TRBV5-1 and TRBJ1-2, is KAGVTQTPRYLIKTRGQQVTLSCSPISGHRSVSWYQQTPGQGLQFLFEYFSETQRNKGNFPGRFSGRQFSNSRSEMNVSTLELGDSALYLCASSSRDRGSYGYTFGSGTRLTVV.

The chain combines TRBV5-4 with TRBJ1-4; the match to TRBD1 covers 8 bases. After removal of 5 bases from V and 7 bases from J, the junction contained 4 bases not matched to a gene. Germline V lookup: CDR1 SGHNT, CDR2 YYREEE (reference sequence). This CDR3 is built from 13 residues. CDR3 sequence (DNA): TGTGCCAGCAGTCGGACAGGGAGTGAAAAACTGTTTTTT. Translated: CASSRTGSEKLFF.

The V and J genes are TRBV6-5 and TRBJ1-1, with D unresolved. This CDR3 contains 15 residues. Germline values: CDR1 MNHEY, CDR2 SVGAGI. V lost 0 bases and J lost 0, with 8 bases in between. The CDR3 sequence is CASSYSTSMNTEAFF. In DNA, the CDR3 is TGTGCCAGCAGTTACTCGACATCTATGAACACTGAAGCTTTCTTT.

The chain is built from TRBV5-1 and TRBJ2-7; a weak D match, TRBD2 (6 bases). Trimming took off 6 bases at V and 0 bases at J, with 13 bases between the two ends. Germline lookup yields CDR1 SGHRS and CDR2 YFSETQ. This CDR3 comprises 14 residues. The CDR3 sequence is CASKEGGLSYEQYF. The CDR3 nucleotides read TGCGCCAGCAAGGAGGGAGGCCTCTCCTACGAGCAGTACTTC.

V usage is TRBV27 and J usage is TRBJ1-1, with D uncertain. Trimming took off 5 bases at V and 0 bases at J, with 7 bases between the two ends. The germline V gene encodes CDR1 MNHEY and CDR2 SMNVEV (reference sequence). This CDR3 has 13 residues. CDR3 coding DNA: TGTGCCAGCAGTCCACTATTGAACACTGAAGCTTTCTTT. Protein sequence: CASSPLLNTEAFF.

The gene calls are TRBV5-1 and TRBJ2-1; D is unresolved. V dropped 0 bases and J dropped 0 bases, with 7 bases sitting between them. This CDR3 contains 15 residues. Germline V gene sequence: CDR1 SGHRS, CDR2 YFSETQ. CDR3 residues: CASSLGYSSYNEQFF. In DNA, the CDR3 is TGCGCCAGCAGCTTGGGGTACAGCTCCTACAATGAGCAGTTCTTC.

The chain is built from TRBV29-1 and TRBJ1-1; 7 bases agree with TRBD1. This CDR3 spans 13 amino acids. CDR1 and CDR2 (germline): SQVTM, ANQGSEA. The junction had 10 bases not matched to a gene; V was cut back by 7 bases and J by 5 bases. For the CDR3, the DNA is TGCAGCGGGAAAACAGGGGATGGGACTGAAGCTTTCTTT. It codes for CSGKTGDGTEAFF.

This chain links TRBV6-5 with TRBJ1-3, with 8 bases that match TRBD1. Per germline, CDR1 MNHEY and CDR2 SVGAGI. The ends lost 5 bases at V and 2 bases at J; junction bases unmatched: 5. The CDR3 runs to 15 residues. The CDR3 coding sequence is TGTGCCAGCAGTCGCGGGACAGGCCCTGGAAACACCATATATTTT. This sequence encodes CASSRGTGPGNTIYF.

This clone was observed once. The gene calls are TRBV19 and TRBJ2-7, with D possibly TRBD1 on 5 matching bases. In germline, CDR1 is LNHDA, CDR2 SQIVND (reference sequence). This CDR3 is built from 18 residues. The V gene lost 0 bases and the J gene lost 5 bases, with 23 bases spanning the gap. The CDR3 protein is CASSIDPVARAGLNEQYF. In nucleotides, the CDR3 is TGTGCCAGTAGTATAGATCCGGTGGCCCGGGCAGGGTTAAACGAGCAGTACTTC.

The chain carries TRBV15 and TRBJ1-1; D unresolved. Germline-derived CDR1 and CDR2 are LNHNV and YYDKDF (reference sequence). V was clipped by 0 bases and J by 5 bases, with 16 bases between them. The CDR3 runs 16 residues. The CDR3 reads CATSRDRRVVGTEAFF. The CDR3 nucleotides are TGTGCCACCAGCAGAGATAGGAGGGTAGTGGGAACTGAAGCTTTCTTT.

CDR3 sequence (DNA): TGTGCCAGCAGCCCCCTCATCCGGGTTACGCAGTATTTT. Residues: CASSPLIRVTQYF. The chain recombines TRBV11-2 with TRBJ2-3, with no clear D. The V gene's germline CDR1 is SGHAT and CDR2 FQNNGV. This CDR3 is built from 13 residues. Between the trimmed V and J ends, which lost 5 bases and 8 bases, there was a span of 14 bases.

The V and J genes are TRBV7-2 and TRBJ2-3, with D perhaps TRBD2 (5 bases). This CDR3 comprises 14 residues. Trimming shortened V by 5 bases and J by 0 bases, and 9 bases separated the two germline ends. Germline V gives CDR1 SGHTA, CDR2 FQGNSA. Written as DNA, the CDR3 is TGTGCCAGCAGCCTCCGGACTAGCACAGATACGCAGTATTTT. Protein product: CASSLRTSTDTQYF. The full variable domain, completed using reference TRBV7-2 and TRBJ2-3, is GAGVSQSPSNKVTEKGKDVELRCDPISGHTALYWYRQSLGQGLEFLIYFQGNSAPDKSGLPSDRFSAERTGGSVSTLTIQRTQQEDSAVYLCASSLRTSTDTQYFGPGTRLTVL.

This rearrangement joins TRBV2 to TRBJ1-1, with 7 bases matching TRBD1. The germline CDR1 and CDR2 sequences are SNHLY and FYNNEI. CDR3 size: 13 residues. V trimming: 11 bases; J trimming: 0 bases; junction bases outside the gene matches: 6. The CDR3 region has the DNA TGTGCCGGACGACAGGGAATGAACACTGAAGCTTTCTTT. Protein: CAGRQGMNTEAFF.

The J gene is TRBJ2-2, the V gene TRBV9, with 7 bases that match TRBD1. The length of the CDR3 is 19 residues. V lost 4 bases, J lost 0 bases, and 15 bases stayed unmatched. Germline V lookup: CDR1 SGDLS, CDR2 YYNGEE. The DNA for the CDR3 is TGTGCCAGCAGCTCCCACCGGGACAGTGCGTTCGCGAACACCGGGGAGCTGTTTTTT. This sequence encodes CASSSHRDSAFANTGELFF.

The chain carries TRBV6-5 and TRBJ2-5; TRBD2 aligns across 9 bases. The CDR3 runs to 15 residues. Germline trimming cut 4 bases from V and 1 base from J; bases unmatched to any gene: 4. CDR1 MNHEY and CDR2 SVGAGI come from the germline V gene. This chain's CDR3 is CASSFSGGVQETQYF. The DNA for the CDR3 is TGTGCCAGCAGTTTTAGCGGGGGAGTCCAAGAGACCCAGTACTTC.

The chain uses TRBV18 and TRBJ1-1, with D possibly TRBD1 on 6 matching bases. Germline CDR1 and CDR2: KGHSH and LQKENI. This CDR3 comprises 14 residues. The germline V and J ends were trimmed by 4 bases and 10 bases, with 19 bases remaining between them. The CDR3 protein is CASSQDRSEGRAFF. CDR3 nucleotides: TGTGCCAGCTCACAAGACAGGTCCGAAGGTAGAGCTTTCTTT. Drawing the rest from reference TRBV18 and TRBJ1-1, the complete variable domain is NAGVMQNPRHLVRRRGQEARLRCSPMKGHSHVYWYRQLPEEGLKFMVYLQKENIIDESGMPKERFSAEFPKEGPSILRIQQVVRGDSAAYFCASSQDRSEGRAFFGQGTRLTVV.

This clone was detected once. The CDR3 DNA reads as TGCAGCGTTGCGGACAGGGGGTCTTACAATGAGCAGTTCTTC. It yields the protein CSVADRGSYNEQFF. The rearrangement uses TRBV29-1 and TRBJ2-1; 10 bases are shared with TRBD1. The length of the CDR3 is 14 residues. The V and J ends lost 4 bases and 4 bases, in that order; junction bases with no gene match: 4. Germline loops: CDR1 SQVTM, CDR2 ANQGSEA.

The chain uses TRBV7-3 and TRBJ2-1; TRBD2 aligns across 16 bases. In germline, CDR1 is SGHTA, CDR2 FQGTGA. The CDR3 has 18 residues. Trimming took 3 bases from V and 4 from J; bases not matched to a gene: 6. As DNA, the CDR3 is TGTGCCAGCAGCTTGGGACTAGCGGGAGGGGCAAGTTACAATGAGCAGTTCTTC. It translates to CASSLGLAGGASYNEQFF.

The V gene is TRBV5-1, the J gene TRBJ2-1; TRBD2 matches 8 bases. J gave up 9 bases and V 4 bases, and 15 bases lay outside the gene matches. Germline CDR1 and CDR2: SGHRS and YFSETQ. The length of the CDR3 is 16 residues. The CDR3 bases are TGCGCCAGCAGCACGGTCACTAGCGGAAGTTGGGTTGAGCAGTTCTTC. Translating it yields CASSTVTSGSWVEQFF.

The chain uses TRBV6-5 and TRBJ1-1; D unclear. This CDR3 spans 13 amino acids. Germline V gene data show CDR1 as MNHEY and CDR2 as SVGAGI. V shed 9 bases and J shed 0 bases, with 11 bases lying between them. In DNA form, the CDR3 reads TGTGCCAGTTCACGGGGAATGAACACTGAAGCTTTCTTT. Translating it yields CASSRGMNTEAFF.

The genes are TRBV6-5 and TRBJ2-4; 8 nucleotides match TRBD1. CDR1 and CDR2 (germline): MNHEY, SVGAGI. J was trimmed by 3 bases and V by 6 bases; bases with no gene match: 7. The CDR3 totals 15 residues. The CDR3 reads CASRPNDRGKNIQYF. CDR3 bases: TGTGCCAGCAGGCCTAACGACAGGGGCAAAAACATTCAGTACTTC.